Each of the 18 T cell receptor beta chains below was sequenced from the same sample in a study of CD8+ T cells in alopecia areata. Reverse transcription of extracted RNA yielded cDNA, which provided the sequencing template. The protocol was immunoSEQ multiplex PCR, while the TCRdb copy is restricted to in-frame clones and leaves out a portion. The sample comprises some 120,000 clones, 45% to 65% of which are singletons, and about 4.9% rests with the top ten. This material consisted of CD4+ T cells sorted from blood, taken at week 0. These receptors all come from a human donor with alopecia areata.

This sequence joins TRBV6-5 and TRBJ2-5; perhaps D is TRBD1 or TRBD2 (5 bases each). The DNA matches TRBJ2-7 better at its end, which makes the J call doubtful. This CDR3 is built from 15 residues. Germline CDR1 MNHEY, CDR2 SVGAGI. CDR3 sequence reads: CASSYTGQLSYEQYF. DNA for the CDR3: TGTGCCAGCAGTTACACGGGGCAACTCTCCTACGAGCAGTACTTC.

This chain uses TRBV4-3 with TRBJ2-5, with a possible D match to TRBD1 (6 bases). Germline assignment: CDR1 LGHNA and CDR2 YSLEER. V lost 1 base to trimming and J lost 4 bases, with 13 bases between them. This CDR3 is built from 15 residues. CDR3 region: CASSQAAGTRETQYF. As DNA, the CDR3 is TGCGCCAGCAGCCAAGCGGCAGGGACACGAGAGACCCAGTACTTC.

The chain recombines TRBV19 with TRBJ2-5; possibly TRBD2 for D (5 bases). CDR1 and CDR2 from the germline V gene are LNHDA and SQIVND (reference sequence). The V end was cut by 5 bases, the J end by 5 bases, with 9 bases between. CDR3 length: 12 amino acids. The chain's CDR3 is CASSDYGETQYF. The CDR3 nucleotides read TGTGCCAGTAGTGACTACGGGGAGACCCAGTACTTC.

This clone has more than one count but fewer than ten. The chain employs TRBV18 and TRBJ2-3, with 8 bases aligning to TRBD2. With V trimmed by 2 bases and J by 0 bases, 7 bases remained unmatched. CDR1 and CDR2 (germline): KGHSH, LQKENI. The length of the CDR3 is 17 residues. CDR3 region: CASSPSTSGASTDTQYF. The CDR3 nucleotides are TGTGCCAGCTCACCATCAACTAGCGGAGCTAGCACAGATACGCAGTATTTT.

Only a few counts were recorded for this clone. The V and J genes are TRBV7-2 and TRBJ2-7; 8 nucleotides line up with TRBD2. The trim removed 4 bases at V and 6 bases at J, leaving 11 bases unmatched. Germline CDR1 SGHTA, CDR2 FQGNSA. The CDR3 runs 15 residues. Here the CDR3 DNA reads TGTGCCAGCAGCTCCCCCGGGCGGACTAGCCGCGAGCAGTACTTC. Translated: CASSSPGRTSREQYF. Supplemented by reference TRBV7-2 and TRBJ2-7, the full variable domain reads GAGVSQSPSNKVTEKGKDVELRCDPISGHTALYWYRQSLGQGLEFLIYFQGNSAPDKSGLPSDRFSAERTGGSVSTLTIQRTQQEDSAVYLCASSSPGRTSREQYFGPGTRLTVT.

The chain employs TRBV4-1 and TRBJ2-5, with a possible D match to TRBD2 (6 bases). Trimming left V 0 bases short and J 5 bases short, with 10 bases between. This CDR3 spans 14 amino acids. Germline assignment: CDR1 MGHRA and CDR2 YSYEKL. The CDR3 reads CASSQDTGVETQYF. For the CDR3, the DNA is TGCGCCAGCAGCCAAGATACGGGGGTGGAGACCCAGTACTTC.

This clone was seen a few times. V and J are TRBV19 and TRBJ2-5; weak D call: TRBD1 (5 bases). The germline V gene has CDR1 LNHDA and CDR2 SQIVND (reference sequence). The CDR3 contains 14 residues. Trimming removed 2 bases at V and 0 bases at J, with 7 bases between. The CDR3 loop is CASSIQGNQETQYF. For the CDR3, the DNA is TGTGCCAGTAGTATACAGGGAAACCAAGAGACCCAGTACTTC.

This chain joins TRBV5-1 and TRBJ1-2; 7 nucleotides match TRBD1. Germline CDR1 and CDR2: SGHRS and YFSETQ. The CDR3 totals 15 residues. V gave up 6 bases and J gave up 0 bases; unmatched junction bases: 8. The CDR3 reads CASTPGQSSNYGYTF. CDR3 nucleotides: TGCGCCAGCACGCCGGGACAGAGTTCTAACTATGGCTACACCTTC.

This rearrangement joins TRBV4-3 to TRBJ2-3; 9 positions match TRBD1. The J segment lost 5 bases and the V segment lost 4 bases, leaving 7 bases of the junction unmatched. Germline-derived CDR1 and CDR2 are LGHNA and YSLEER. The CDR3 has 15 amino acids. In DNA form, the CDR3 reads TGCGCCAGCAGCCCCCGGGACAGGGCCGGAGATACGCAGTATTTT. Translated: CASSPRDRAGDTQYF.

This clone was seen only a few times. The CDR3: CASSSAGTGSYNEQFF. DNA for the CDR3: TGTGCCAGCAGCTCAGCCGGGACCGGCTCCTACAATGAGCAGTTCTTC. This chain joins TRBV7-2 and TRBJ2-1; TRBD1 or TRBD2 may be the D gene (5 bases each). The length of the CDR3 is 16 residues. Germline V CDR1 and CDR2: SGHTA, FQGNSA. V was cut by 4 bases and J by 0 bases, with 13 bases left in between.

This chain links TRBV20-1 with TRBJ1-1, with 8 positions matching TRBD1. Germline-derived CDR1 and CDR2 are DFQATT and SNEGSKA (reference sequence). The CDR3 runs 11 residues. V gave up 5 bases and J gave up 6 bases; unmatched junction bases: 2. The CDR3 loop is CSAATGAEAFF. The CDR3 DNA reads TGCAGTGCTGCGACAGGGGCTGAAGCTTTCTTT.

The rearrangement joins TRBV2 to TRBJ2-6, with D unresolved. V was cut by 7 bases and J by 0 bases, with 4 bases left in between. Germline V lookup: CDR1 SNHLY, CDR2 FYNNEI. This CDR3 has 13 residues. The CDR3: CASIRSGANVLTF. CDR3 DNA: TGTGCCAGCATCCGCTCTGGGGCCAACGTCCTGACTTTC.

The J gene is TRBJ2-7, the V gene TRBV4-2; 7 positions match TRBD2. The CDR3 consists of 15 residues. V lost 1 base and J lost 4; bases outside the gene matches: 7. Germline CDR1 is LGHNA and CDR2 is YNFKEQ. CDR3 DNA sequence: TGTGCCAGCAGCCAAGCGACTAGCAGCGAGTACGAGCAGTACTTC. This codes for CASSQATSSEYEQYF.

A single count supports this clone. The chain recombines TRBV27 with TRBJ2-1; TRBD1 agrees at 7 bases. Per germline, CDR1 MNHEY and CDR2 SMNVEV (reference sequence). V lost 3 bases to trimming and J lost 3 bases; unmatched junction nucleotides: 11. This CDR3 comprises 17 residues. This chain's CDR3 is CASSFRGPGQSYNEQFF. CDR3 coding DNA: TGTGCCAGCAGTTTTAGGGGACCGGGACAGAGCTACAATGAGCAGTTCTTC.

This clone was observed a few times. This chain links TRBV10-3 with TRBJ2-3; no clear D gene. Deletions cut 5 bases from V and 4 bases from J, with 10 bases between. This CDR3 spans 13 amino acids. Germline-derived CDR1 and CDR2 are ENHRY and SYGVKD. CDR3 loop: CAISSLNPDTQYF. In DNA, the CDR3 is TGTGCCATCAGTTCCCTGAACCCAGATACGCAGTATTTT.

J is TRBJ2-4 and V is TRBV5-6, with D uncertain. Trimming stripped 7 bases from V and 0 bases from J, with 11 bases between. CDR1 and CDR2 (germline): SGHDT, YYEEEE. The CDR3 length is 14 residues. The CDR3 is CASSGVLAKNIQYF. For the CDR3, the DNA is TGTGCCAGCTCCGGCGTTCTAGCCAAAAACATTCAGTACTTC. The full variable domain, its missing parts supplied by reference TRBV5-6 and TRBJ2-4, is DAGVTQSPTHLIKTRGQQVTLRCSPKSGHDTVSWYQQALGQGPQFIFQYYEEEERQRGNFPDRFSGHQFPNYSSELNVNALLLGDSALYLCASSGVLAKNIQYFGAGTRLSVL.

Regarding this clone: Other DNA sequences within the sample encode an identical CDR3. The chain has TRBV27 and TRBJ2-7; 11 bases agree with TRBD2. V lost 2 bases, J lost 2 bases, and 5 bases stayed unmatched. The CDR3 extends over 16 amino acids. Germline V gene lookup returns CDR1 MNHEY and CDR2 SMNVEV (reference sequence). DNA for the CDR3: TGTGCCAGCAGTTTACTAGCGGGGGGCTCCCCCTACGAGCAGTACTTC. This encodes CASSLLAGGSPYEQYF.

CDR3 DNA sequence: TGTGCCAGCAGCCCCTCGAAAGGCACAGATACGCAGTATTTT. The encoded protein is CASSPSKGTDTQYF. This chain connects TRBV7-9 to TRBJ2-3; unclear D gene. Per the germline V gene, CDR1 is SEHNR and CDR2 is FQNEAQ (reference sequence). The V gene lost 5 bases and the J gene lost 1 base, with 10 bases spanning the gap. The CDR3 is 14 residues long.